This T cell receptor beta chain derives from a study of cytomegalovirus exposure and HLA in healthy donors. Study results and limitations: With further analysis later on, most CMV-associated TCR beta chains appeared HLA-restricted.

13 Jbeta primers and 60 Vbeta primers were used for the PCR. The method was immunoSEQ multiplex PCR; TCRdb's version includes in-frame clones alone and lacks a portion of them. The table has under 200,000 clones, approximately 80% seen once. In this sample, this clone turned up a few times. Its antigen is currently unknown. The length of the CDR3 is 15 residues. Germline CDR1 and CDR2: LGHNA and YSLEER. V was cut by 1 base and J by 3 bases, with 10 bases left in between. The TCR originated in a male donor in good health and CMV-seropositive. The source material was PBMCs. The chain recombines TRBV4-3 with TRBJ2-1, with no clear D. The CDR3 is CASSQAARVYNEQFF. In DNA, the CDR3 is TGCGCCAGCAGCCAAGCGGCTAGAGTCTACAATGAGCAGTTCTTC.